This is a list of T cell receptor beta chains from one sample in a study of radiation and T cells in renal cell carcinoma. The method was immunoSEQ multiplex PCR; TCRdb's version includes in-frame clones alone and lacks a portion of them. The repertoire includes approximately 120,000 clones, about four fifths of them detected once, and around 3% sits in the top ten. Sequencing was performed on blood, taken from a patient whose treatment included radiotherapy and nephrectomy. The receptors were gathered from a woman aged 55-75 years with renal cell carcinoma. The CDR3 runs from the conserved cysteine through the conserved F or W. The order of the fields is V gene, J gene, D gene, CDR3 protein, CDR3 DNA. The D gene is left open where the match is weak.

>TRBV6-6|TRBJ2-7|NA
CASSYAGNYEQYF
TGTGCCAGCAGTTACGCAGGGAACTACGAGCAGTACTTC
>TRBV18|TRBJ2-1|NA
CASSGLRGGNEQFF
TGTGCCAGCTCTGGCCTTAGAGGAGGGAATGAGCAGTTCTTC
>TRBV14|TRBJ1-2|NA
CASSQDAGPSYGYTF
TGTGCCAGCAGCCAAGATGCGGGGCCTTCCTATGGCTACACCTTC
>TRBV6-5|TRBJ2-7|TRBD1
CASSYRIGTGIEQYF
TGTGCCAGCAGTTACCGGATTGGGACAGGGATCGAGCAGTACTTC
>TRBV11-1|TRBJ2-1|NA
CASSLTYNEQFF
TGTGCCAGCTCGTTAACTTACAATGAGCAGTTCTTC
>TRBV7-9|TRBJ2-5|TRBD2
CASKTSGQETQYF
TGTGCCAGCAAGACTAGCGGACAAGAGACCCAGTACTTC
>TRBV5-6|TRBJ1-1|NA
CASSLVGGAANTEAFF
TGTGCCAGCAGCTTGGTTGGGGGAGCCGCGAACACTGAAGCTTTCTTT
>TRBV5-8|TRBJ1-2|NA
CASTLGTDYGYTF
TGTGCCAGCACCCTAGGGACGGACTATGGCTACACCTTC
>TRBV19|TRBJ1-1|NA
CASSIMGNTEAFF
TGTGCCAGTAGTATTATGGGGAACACTGAAGCTTTCTTT
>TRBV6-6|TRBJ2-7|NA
CASSYSGTGSYEQYF
TGTGCCAGCAGTTACTCCGGGACGGGCTCCTACGAGCAGTACTTC
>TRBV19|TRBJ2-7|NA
CASSIRPVYEQYF
TGTGCCAGTAGTATACGTCCCGTCTACGAGCAGTACTTC